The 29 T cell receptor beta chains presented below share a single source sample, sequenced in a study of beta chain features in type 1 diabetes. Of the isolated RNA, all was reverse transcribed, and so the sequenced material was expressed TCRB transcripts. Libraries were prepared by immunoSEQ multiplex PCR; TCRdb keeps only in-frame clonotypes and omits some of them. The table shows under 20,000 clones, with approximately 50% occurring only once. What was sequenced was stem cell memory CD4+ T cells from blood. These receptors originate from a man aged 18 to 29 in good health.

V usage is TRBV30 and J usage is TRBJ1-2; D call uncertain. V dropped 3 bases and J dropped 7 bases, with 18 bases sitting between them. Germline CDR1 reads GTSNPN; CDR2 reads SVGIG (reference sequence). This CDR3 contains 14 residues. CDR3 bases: TGTGCCTGGAGCGCCCGGCTCCGGGGTCCTGGCTACACCTTC. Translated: CAWSARLRGPGYTF.

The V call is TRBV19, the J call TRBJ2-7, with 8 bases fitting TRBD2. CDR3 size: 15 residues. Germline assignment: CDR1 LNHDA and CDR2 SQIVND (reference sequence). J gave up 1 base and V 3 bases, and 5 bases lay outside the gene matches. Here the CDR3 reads CASSIVGGGSYEQYF. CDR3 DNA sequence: TGTGCCAGTAGTATCGTGGGCGGGGGGTCCTACGAGCAGTACTTC.

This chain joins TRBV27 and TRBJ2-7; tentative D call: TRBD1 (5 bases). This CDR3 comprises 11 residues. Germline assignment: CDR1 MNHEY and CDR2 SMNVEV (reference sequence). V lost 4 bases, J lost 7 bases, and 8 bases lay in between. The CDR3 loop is CASSSSGEQYF. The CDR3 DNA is TGTGCCAGCAGTTCCTCAGGGGAGCAGTACTTC.

DNA for the CDR3: TGTGCCACCAGAGGACAGGGGGACAATCAGCCCCAGCATTTT. Translating it yields CATRGQGDNQPQHF. V usage is TRBV10-3 and J usage is TRBJ1-5; 10 bases map to TRBD1. The CDR3 has 14 residues. The trim removed 10 bases at V and 3 bases at J, leaving 6 bases unmatched. Germline values: CDR1 ENHRY, CDR2 SYGVKD.

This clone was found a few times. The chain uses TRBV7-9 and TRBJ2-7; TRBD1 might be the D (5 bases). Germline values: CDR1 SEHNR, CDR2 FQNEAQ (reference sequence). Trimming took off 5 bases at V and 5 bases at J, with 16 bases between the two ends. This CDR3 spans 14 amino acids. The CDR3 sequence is CASSITNRFDEQYF. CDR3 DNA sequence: TGTGCCAGCAGCATCACCAACAGGTTCGACGAGCAGTACTTC.

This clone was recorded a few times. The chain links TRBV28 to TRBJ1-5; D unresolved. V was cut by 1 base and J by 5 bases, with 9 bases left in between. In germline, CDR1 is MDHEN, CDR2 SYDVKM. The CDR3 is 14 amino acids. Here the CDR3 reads CASSLSGSHQPQHF. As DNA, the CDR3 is TGTGCCAGCAGTTTATCGGGAAGTCATCAGCCCCAGCATTTT.

The DNA for the CDR3 is TGTGCCAGCAGCCAATGGGCTTTTAGTCCGCAAGAGACCCAGTACTTC. Translating gives CASSQWAFSPQETQYF. This chain uses TRBV11-2 with TRBJ2-5; D remains ambiguous. Trimming cost V 5 bases and J 2 bases, with 18 bases left between them. This CDR3 comprises 16 residues. CDR1 and CDR2 (germline): SGHAT, FQNNGV.

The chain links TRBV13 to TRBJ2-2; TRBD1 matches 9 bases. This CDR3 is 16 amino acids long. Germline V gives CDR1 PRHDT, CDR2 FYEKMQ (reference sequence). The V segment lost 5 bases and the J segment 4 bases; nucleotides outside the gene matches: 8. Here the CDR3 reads CASSIPGTGTTGELFF. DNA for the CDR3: TGTGCCAGCAGCATACCGGGGACAGGGACCACCGGGGAGCTGTTTTTT.

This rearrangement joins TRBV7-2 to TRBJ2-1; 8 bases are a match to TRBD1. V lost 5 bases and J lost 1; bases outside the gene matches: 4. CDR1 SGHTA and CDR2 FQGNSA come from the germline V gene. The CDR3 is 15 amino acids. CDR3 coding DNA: TGTGCCAGCAGCCCGGACAGGGCATCCTACAATGAGCAGTTCTTC. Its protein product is CASSPDRASYNEQFF.

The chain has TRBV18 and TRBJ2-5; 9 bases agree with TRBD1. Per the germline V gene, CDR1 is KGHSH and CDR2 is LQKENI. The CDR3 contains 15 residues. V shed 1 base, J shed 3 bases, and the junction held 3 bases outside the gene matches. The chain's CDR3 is CASSPLGTGKETQYF. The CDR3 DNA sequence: TGTGCCAGCTCACCACTTGGGACAGGGAAAGAGACCCAGTACTTC.

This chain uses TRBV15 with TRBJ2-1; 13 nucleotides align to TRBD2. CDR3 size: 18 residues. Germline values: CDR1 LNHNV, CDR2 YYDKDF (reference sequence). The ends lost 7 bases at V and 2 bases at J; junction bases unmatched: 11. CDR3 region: CATTGPGLAGVTYNEQFF. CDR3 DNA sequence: TGTGCCACCACGGGTCCAGGACTAGCGGGAGTAACCTACAATGAGCAGTTCTTC. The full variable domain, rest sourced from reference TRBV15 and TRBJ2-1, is DAMVIQNPRYQVTQFGKPVTLSCSQTLNHNVMYWYQQKSSQAPKLLFHYYDKDFNNEADTPDNFQSRRPNTSFCFLDIRSPGLGDTAMYLCATTGPGLAGVTYNEQFFGPGTRLTVL.

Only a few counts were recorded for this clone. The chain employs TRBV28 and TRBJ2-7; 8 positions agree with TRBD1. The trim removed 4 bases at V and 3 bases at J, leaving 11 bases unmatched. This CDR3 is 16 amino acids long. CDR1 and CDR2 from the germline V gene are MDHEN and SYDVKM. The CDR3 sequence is CASSSRTGPRNYEQYF. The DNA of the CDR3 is TGTGCCAGCAGTTCTAGGACAGGGCCCCGAAACTACGAGCAGTACTTC.

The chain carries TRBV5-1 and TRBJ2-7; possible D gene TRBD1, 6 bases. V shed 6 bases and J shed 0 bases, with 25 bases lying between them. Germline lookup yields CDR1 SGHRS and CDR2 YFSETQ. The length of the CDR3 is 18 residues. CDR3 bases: TGCGCCAGCACCTTATGGGGATTGGACCGGGACAACTCCTACGAGCAGTACTTC. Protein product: CASTLWGLDRDNSYEQYF.

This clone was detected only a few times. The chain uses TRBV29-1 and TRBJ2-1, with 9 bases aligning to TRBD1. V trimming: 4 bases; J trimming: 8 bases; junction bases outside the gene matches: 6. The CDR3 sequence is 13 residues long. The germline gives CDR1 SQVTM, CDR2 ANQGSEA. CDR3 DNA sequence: TGCAGCGTTGCGGGACAGGGAAATCATGAGCAGTTCTTC. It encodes CSVAGQGNHEQFF.

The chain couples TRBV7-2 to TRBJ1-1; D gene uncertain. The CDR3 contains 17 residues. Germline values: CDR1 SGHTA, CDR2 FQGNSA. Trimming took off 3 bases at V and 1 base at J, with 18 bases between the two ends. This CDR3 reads CASSFPRGSGQNTEAFF. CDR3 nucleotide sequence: TGTGCCAGCAGCTTCCCCCGCGGGTCCGGGCAGAACACTGAAGCTTTCTTT.

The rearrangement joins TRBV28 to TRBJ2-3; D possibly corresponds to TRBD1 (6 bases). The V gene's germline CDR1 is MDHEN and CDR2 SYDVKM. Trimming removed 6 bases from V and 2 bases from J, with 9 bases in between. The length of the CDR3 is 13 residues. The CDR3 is CASRGTTTDTQYF. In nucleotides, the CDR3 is TGTGCCAGCAGAGGGACAACCACAGATACGCAGTATTTT.

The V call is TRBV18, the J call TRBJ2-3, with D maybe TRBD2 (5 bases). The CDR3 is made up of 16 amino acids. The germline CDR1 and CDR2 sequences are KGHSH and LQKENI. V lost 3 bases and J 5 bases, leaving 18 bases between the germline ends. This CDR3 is CASSPGIGGAGDTQYF. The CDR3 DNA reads TGTGCCAGCTCACCCGGAATCGGAGGAGCCGGAGATACGCAGTATTTT.

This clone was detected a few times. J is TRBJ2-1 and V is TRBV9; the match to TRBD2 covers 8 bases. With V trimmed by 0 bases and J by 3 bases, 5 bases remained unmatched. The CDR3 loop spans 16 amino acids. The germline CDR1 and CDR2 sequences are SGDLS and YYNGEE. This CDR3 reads CASSVGASGSYNEQFF. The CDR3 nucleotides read TGTGCCAGCAGCGTAGGGGCCAGCGGGAGCTACAATGAGCAGTTCTTC. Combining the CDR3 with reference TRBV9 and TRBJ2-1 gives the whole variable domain DSGVTQTPKHLITATGQRVTLRCSPRSGDLSVYWYQQSLDQGLQFLIQYYNGEERAKGNILERFSAQQFPDLHSELNLSSLELGDSALYFCASSVGASGSYNEQFFGPGTRLTVL.

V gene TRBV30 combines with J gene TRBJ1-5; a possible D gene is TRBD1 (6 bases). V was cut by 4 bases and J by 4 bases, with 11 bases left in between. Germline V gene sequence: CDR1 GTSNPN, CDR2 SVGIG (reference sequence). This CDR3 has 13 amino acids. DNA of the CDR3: TGTGCCTGGAATAGACAGGTTAATCAGCCCCAGCATTTT. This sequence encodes CAWNRQVNQPQHF.

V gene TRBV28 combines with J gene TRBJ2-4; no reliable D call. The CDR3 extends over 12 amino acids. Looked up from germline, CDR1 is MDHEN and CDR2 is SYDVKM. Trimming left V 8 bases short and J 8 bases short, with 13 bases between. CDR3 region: CASSERSHIQYF. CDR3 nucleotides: TGTGCCAGCTCTGAGAGAAGCCACATTCAGTACTTC.

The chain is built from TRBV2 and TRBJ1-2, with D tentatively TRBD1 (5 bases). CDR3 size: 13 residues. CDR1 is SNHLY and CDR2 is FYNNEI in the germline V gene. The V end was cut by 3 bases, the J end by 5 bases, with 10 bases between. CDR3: CASSDGGTYGYTF. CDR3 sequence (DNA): TGTGCCAGCAGTGACGGGGGGACTTATGGCTACACCTTC.

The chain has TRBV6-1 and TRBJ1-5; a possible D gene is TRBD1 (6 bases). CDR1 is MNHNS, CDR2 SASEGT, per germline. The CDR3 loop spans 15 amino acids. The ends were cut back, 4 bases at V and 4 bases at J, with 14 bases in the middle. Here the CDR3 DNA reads TGTGCCAGCAGTGTGAACTCAGGGGTGAATCAGCCCCAGCATTTT. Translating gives CASSVNSGVNQPQHF.

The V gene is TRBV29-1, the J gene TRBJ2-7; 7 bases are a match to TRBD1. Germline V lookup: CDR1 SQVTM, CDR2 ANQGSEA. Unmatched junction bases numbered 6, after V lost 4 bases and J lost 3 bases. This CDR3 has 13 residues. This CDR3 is CSVVQGIYYEQYF. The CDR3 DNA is TGCAGCGTTGTACAGGGGATTTACTACGAGCAGTACTTC.

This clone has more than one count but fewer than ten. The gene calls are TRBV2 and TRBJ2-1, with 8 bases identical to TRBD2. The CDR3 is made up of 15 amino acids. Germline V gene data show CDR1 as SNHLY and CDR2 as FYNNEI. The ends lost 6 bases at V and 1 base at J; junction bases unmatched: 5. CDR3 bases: TGTGCCAGCAGATCAGCGGGAGTATCCTACAATGAGCAGTTCTTC. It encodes CASRSAGVSYNEQFF.

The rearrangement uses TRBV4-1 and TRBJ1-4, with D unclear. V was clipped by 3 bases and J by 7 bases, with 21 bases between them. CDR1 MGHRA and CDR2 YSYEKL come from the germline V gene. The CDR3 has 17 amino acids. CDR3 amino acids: CASSQRLGGVFSEKLFF. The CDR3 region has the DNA TGCGCCAGCAGCCAGCGGCTGGGAGGTGTGTTTAGTGAAAAACTGTTTTTT.

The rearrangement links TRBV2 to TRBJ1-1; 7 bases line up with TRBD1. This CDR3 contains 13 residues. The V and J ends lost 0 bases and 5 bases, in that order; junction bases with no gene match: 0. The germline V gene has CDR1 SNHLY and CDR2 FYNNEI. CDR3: CASSEARGTEAFF. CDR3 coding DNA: TGTGCCAGCAGTGAAGCCAGGGGGACTGAAGCTTTCTTT.

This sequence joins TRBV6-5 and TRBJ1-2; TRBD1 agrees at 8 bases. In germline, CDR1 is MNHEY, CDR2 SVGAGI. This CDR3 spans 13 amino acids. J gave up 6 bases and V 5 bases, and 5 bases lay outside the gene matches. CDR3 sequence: CASSRQGLHGYTF. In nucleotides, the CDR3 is TGTGCCAGCAGTCGACAGGGGTTGCATGGCTACACCTTC.

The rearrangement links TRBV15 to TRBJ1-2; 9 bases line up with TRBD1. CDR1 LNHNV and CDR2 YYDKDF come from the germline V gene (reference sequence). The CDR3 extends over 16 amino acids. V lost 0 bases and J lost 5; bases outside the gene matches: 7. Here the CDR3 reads CATSRDLGTGKYGYTF. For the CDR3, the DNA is TGTGCCACCAGCAGAGATCTCGGGACAGGGAAGTATGGCTACACCTTC.

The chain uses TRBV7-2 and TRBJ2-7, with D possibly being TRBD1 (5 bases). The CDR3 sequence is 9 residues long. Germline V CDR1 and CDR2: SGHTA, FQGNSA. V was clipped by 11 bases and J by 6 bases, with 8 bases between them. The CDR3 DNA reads TGTGCCGTAGGGGCCGAGCAGTACTTC. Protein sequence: CAVGAEQYF.